The sample holds many counts of the clone carrying this T cell receptor (beta chain). Its specificity is unknown. The data were obtained in a study of molecular identifiers for immune sequencing clone quantification. TCRdb analysed the PCR reads with MiXCR anew, one entry per CDR3 protein. In the table there are about 320,000 distinct CDR3 sequences, roughly a fifth of which are singletons. Study outcomes and limitations: Highly expanded clones may be undercounted when identical TCR molecules share barcodes. Clones with over 20 RNA copies captured over 99% of effector molecules but under 1% of naive ones.

Researchers sorted naive CD8 T cells as cells that were CD8+CD4-CCR7+CD45RA+. The germline V gene has CDR1 MDHEN and CDR2 SYDVKM. There are 14 residues in the CDR3. The V and J ends lost 5 bases and 4 bases, in that order; junction bases with no gene match: 8. The rearrangement uses TRBV28 and TRBJ2-7, with TRBD1 matching 7 bases. The sample consisted of naive CD8+ T cells from blood, with Jurkat cell RNA spiked in. Subset noted: FACS-sorted CD8+CD4-CCR7+CD45RA+ naive T cells. The clonotype comes from a human donor in good health. Some libraries in this study had Jurkat cell RNA spiked in. The DNA of the CDR3 is TGTGCCAGCAGTCACATACAGGGGCGGTACGAGCAGTACTTC. It codes for CASSHIQGRYEQYF.